This TCR beta chain was captured by sequencing in a study of blood T cell repertoires in COVID-19. Study-wide context: Italy, Spain and the United States were the sources of the convalescent and acute COVID-19 samples. PBMCs, B-cell-depleted T cells, or T cells provided the cDNA or gDNA that made up the material.

Per the original methods: Reference gene primer amplification gave nucleated cell count estimates. Only in-frame clones appear in the TCRdb table, and some are missing; sequencing was by immunoSEQ multiplex PCR. V and J calls and clone size follow that table, whereas D and trimming were derived from the DNA. Here the sample spans approximately 270,000 clones, around 85% being singletons. The V gene's germline CDR1 is LNHDA and CDR2 SQIVND (reference sequence). V dropped 6 bases and J dropped 5 bases, with 7 bases sitting between them. The CDR3 sequence is 12 residues long. The chain couples TRBV19 to TRBJ2-2; weak D call: TRBD2 (5 bases). This TCR came from a woman in her 70s with acute or convalescent COVID-19. The sample consisted of peripheral blood. The CDR3 sequence is CASRGVTGELFF. CDR3 coding DNA: TGTGCCAGTAGGGGAGTTACCGGGGAGCTGTTTTTT.